This entry lists 5 T cell receptor beta chains sequenced from one sample in a study of shared clonotypes between healthy human individuals. CD45RO-negative CD8 cells positively selected for CCR7 made up the naive population, which excluded terminally differentiated effector memory CD45RA+ cells. This table comes from immunoSEQ multiplex PCR, and its TCRdb copy is limited to in-frame clones, with some not included. The sample has about 1,900,000 clones, about 95% seen once. Source material: naive CD8+ T cells sorted from blood. These receptors were obtained from a man younger than 30 in good health.

The CDR3 loop reads CASKPKLAGGTDTQYF. CDR3 bases: TGCGCCAGCAAACCCAAACTAGCGGGAGGGACAGATACGCAGTATTTT. The chain uses TRBV5-1 and TRBJ2-3; 13 positions match TRBD2. Germline values: CDR1 SGHRS, CDR2 YFSETQ. The CDR3 is 16 residues long. The ends lost 6 bases at V and 3 bases at J; junction bases unmatched: 7.

The chain is built from TRBV25-1 and TRBJ1-2; D is ambiguous. The CDR3 runs to 14 residues. Per germline, CDR1 MGHDK and CDR2 SYGVNS. Trimming removed 5 bases from V and 5 bases from J, with 15 bases in between. CDR3 DNA: TGTGCCAGCAGTCCGATCGGGCCTATATATGGCTACACCTTC. As protein: CASSPIGPIYGYTF.

The chain has TRBV6-5 and TRBJ1-2, with TRBD1 matching over 7 bases. The CDR3 extends over 13 amino acids. CDR1 and CDR2 from the germline V gene are MNHEY and SVGAGI. V shed 8 bases and J 1 base; nucleotides not matched to a gene: 4. The CDR3 coding sequence is TGTGCCAGCGCGACAGGGAATAACTATGGCTACACCTTC. It yields the protein CASATGNNYGYTF.

This clone was seen only once. This rearrangement joins TRBV2 to TRBJ2-1, with a weak D call TRBD2 (6 bases). V shed 2 bases and J shed 4 bases, with 12 bases lying between them. This CDR3 region has 15 residues. CDR1 and CDR2 from the germline V gene are SNHLY and FYNNEI. DNA of the CDR3: TGTGCCAGCAGTGAAAGCGGCGGGGAGTACAATGAGCAGTTCTTC. Translating gives CASSESGGEYNEQFF. The full variable domain, in which reference TRBV2 and TRBJ2-1 provide the parts outside the CDR3, is EPEVTQTPSHQVTQMGQEVILRCVPISNHLYFYWYRQILGQKVEFLVSFYNNEISEKSEIFDDQFSVERPDGSNFTLKIRSTKLEDSAMYFCASSESGGEYNEQFFGPGTRLTVL.

Remarks on this clone: Distinct nucleotide sequences in the sample also encode this CDR3. The genes are TRBV9 and TRBJ2-7; 10 nucleotides match TRBD2. This CDR3 is built from 15 residues. V was clipped by 5 bases and J by 1 base; unmatched bases: 6. Per germline, CDR1 SGDLS and CDR2 YYNGEE. The CDR3 protein is CASSVSSGSSYEQYF. CDR3 sequence (DNA): TGTGCCAGCAGTGTCTCTAGCGGGAGTTCCTACGAGCAGTACTTC. Full variable domain (outside the CDR3, taken from reference TRBV9 and TRBJ2-7): DSGVTQTPKHLITATGQRVTLRCSPRSGDLSVYWYQQSLDQGLQFLIQYYNGEERAKGNILERFSAQQFPDLHSELNLSSLELGDSALYFCASSVSSGSSYEQYFGPGTRLTVT.